This TCR beta chain was sequenced in a study of blood T cell repertoires in COVID-19. The overall study: The samples span acute and convalescent COVID-19 from the United States, Italy and Spain. T cells, B-cell-depleted T cells, or PBMCs supplied cDNA or gDNA.

Original analysis: Estimation of nucleated cell counts was performed using reference gene primer amplification. TCRdb's table, derived via immunoSEQ multiplex PCR, lists solely in-frame clones and lacks some. V, J and clone size derive from that table, while D and trimming were established from the DNA sequence. The sample includes tens of thousands of clones, about 83% of them seen just once. The CDR3 covers 14 residues. V trimming: 3 bases; J trimming: 4 bases; junction bases outside the gene matches: 4. CDR1 is SGDLS and CDR2 is YYNGEE in the germline V gene. The J gene is TRBJ2-1, the V gene TRBV9; 7 nucleotides match TRBD1. This receptor was taken from a man aged 35 to 55 with acute or convalescent COVID-19. The sample was peripheral blood. The CDR3 region has the DNA TGTGCCAGCAGCGCGGGACAGACTTACAATGAGCAGTTCTTC. It translates to CASSAGQTYNEQFF.